Listed below are T cell receptor beta chains from one sample, sequenced in a study of cytomegalovirus exposure and HLA in healthy donors. Assay: immunoSEQ multiplex PCR; the TCRdb copy retains only in-frame clones and omits some. The data show roughly 90,000 clones, 65% to 75% seen once. Source material: PBMCs. All receptors derive from a man aged 30 to 39 in good health and CMV-seropositive. CDR3s include the opening cysteine and the closing phenylalanine or tryptophan. Each record gives: clone size, V gene, D gene, J gene, CDR3 protein, CDR3 DNA. A D gene is named only where the DNA matches it firmly. Clone size is not always given. Where it is, it says once, few, many or a class for expanded clones.

NA	TRBV30	TRBD2	TRBJ2-1	CAWSVGSGRDEQFF	TGTGCCTGGAGTGTAGGGAGTGGGAGGGATGAGCAGTTCTTC
NA	TRBV6-5	NA	TRBJ1-1	CASSYSLVTGETEAFF	TGTGCCAGCAGTTACTCGTTAGTAACGGGAGAGACTGAAGCTTTCTTT
NA	TRBV7-3	TRBD2	TRBJ2-3	CASSFSGGGGTDTQYF	TGTGCCAGCAGCTTTAGCGGGGGGGGTGGCACAGATACGCAGTATTTT
NA	TRBV4-1	NA	TRBJ2-1	CASSQDGGGPNEQFF	TGCGCCAGCAGCCAAGATGGGGGGGGGCCCAATGAGCAGTTCTTC
NA	TRBV27	NA	TRBJ2-7	CASSSLAFHEQYF	TGTGCCAGCAGCTCACTAGCCTTCCACGAGCAGTACTTC
NA	TRBV7-2	NA	TRBJ2-7	CASSLLAGHEQYF	TGTGCCAGCAGCCTATTGGCGGGCCACGAGCAGTACTTC
NA	TRBV5-8	NA	TRBJ1-6	CASSLNFGNSPLHF	TGTGCCAGCAGCTTGAACTTCGGGAATTCACCCCTCCACTTT
NA	TRBV6-1	NA	TRBJ1-2	CASSEAGGHYGYTF	TGTGCCAGCAGTGAAGCGGGGGGACACTATGGCTACACCTTC
NA	TRBV7-3	NA	TRBJ2-2	CASSLRGNVTGELFF	TGTGCCAGCAGTCTTAGAGGGAACGTTACGGGGGAGCTGTTTTTT
NA	TRBV6-1	NA	TRBJ2-7	CASSDGVMDEQYF	TGTGCCAGCAGTGATGGAGTGATGGACGAGCAGTACTTC
NA	TRBV4-3	NA	TRBJ2-7	CASSQVGRVASEQYF	TGCGCCAGCAGCCAAGTAGGCAGGGTTGCATCCGAGCAGTACTTC
NA	TRBV4-2	TRBD1	TRBJ1-1	CASSRQGTEAFF	TGTGCCAGCAGTAGACAGGGGACTGAAGCTTTCTTT
NA	TRBV9	NA	TRBJ2-7	CASSGDKTYEQYF	TGTGCCAGCAGCGGGGACAAAACCTACGAGCAGTACTTC
NA	TRBV4-2	NA	TRBJ2-1	CASSLSLSYNEQFF	TGTGCCAGCAGCCTTAGCCTTTCCTACAATGAGCAGTTCTTC
NA	TRBV15	TRBD2	TRBJ2-1	CATHSGRVYNEQFF	TGTGCCACGCATAGCGGGAGAGTCTACAATGAGCAGTTCTTC
NA	TRBV7-2	TRBD1	TRBJ2-5	CASGDRYQETQYF	TGTGCCAGCGGGGACAGGTACCAAGAGACCCAGTACTTC
NA	TRBV9	TRBD2	TRBJ2-2	CASSVGLAGSFGELFF	TGTGCCAGCAGCGTAGGCCTAGCGGGGAGTTTCGGGGAGCTGTTTTTT
NA	TRBV6-1	NA	TRBJ1-3	CASSEADGGNTIYF	TGTGCCAGCAGTGAAGCAGATGGTGGCAACACCATATATTTT
NA	TRBV6-1	NA	TRBJ1-2	CATLEEGFYGYTF	TGTGCCACCTTGGAGGAGGGTTTTTATGGCTACACCTTC
NA	TRBV15	NA	TRBJ2-5	CAISRDKGRETQYF	TGTGCCATCAGCAGAGATAAGGGGAGGGAGACCCAGTACTTC
few	TRBV7-9	NA	TRBJ2-3	CASSLPTAQPQYF	TGTGCCAGCAGCCTACCGACAGCACAGCCCCAGTATTTT
few	TRBV5-1	NA	TRBJ1-1	CASSLQQGNTEAFF	TGCGCCAGCAGCTTGCAACAGGGGAACACTGAAGCTTTCTTT
NA	TRBV27	NA	TRBJ2-2	CASSLERDTGELFF	TGTGCCAGCAGTTTAGAACGGGACACCGGGGAGCTGTTTTTT
once	TRBV7-6	NA	TRBJ2-1	CASSLIPGQSSYNEQFF	TGTGCCAGCAGCTTAATCCCTGGACAGAGCTCCTACAATGAGCAGTTCTTC
NA	TRBV2	TRBD2	TRBJ2-5	CASSESLAGAKEETQYF	TGTGCCAGCAGTGAAAGTCTAGCGGGGGCCAAGGAAGAGACCCAGTACTTC
once	TRBV9	TRBD2	TRBJ2-2	CASSVASGRAAGELFF	TGTGCCAGCAGCGTAGCGAGCGGGAGGGCGGCCGGGGAGCTGTTTTTT
NA	TRBV12-5	NA	TRBJ2-5	CASGHFARVGETQYF	TGTGCTAGTGGCCATTTTGCACGGGTAGGAGAGACCCAGTACTTC
NA	TRBV6-5	NA	TRBJ2-7	CASSYGGGGASDEQYF	TGTGCCAGCAGTTACGGTGGAGGGGGCGCCTCTGACGAGCAGTACTTC
NA	TRBV27	NA	TRBJ2-1	CASSFMRANEQFF	TGTGCCAGCAGTTTTATGAGGGCCAATGAGCAGTTCTTC
NA	TRBV25-1	TRBD1	TRBJ2-7	CASSGEYRGHVYEQYF	TGTGCCAGCAGTGGAGAGTACAGGGGGCACGTCTACGAGCAGTACTTC
NA	TRBV5-4	NA	TRBJ1-1	CASSLGGTQNTEAFF	TGTGCCAGCAGCTTGGGAGGGACTCAGAACACTGAAGCTTTCTTT
NA	TRBV18	TRBD2	TRBJ2-2	CASSPTSGGNTGELFF	TGTGCCAGCTCACCGACTAGCGGGGGGAACACCGGGGAGCTGTTTTTT
NA	TRBV6-6	TRBD2	TRBJ2-3	CASSYRTSGGLDTQYF	TGTGCCAGCAGTTACCGGACTAGCGGGGGCTTAGATACGCAGTATTTT
NA	TRBV15	NA	TRBJ1-3	CATSRDPEGTIYF	TGTGCCACCAGCAGAGATCCGGAGGGCACCATATATTTT
once	TRBV5-4	NA	TRBJ1-3	CASSLAGAGNTIYF	TGTGCCAGCAGCTTGGCAGGCGCGGGAAACACCATATATTTT
NA	TRBV2	TRBD2	TRBJ2-1	CASRGGYEQFF	TGTGCCAGCCGGGGGGGGTATGAGCAGTTCTTC
NA	TRBV15	NA	TRBJ2-1	CATSRGRTGTYNEQFF	TGTGCCACCAGCAGAGGACGGACGGGAACCTACAATGAGCAGTTCTTC
few	TRBV6-6	TRBD1	TRBJ2-7	CASSYARTGPEQYF	TGTGCCAGCAGTTACGCCCGGACAGGGCCCGAGCAGTACTTC
NA	TRBV7-3	NA	TRBJ2-7	CASSPRGGQERGEQYF	TGTGCCAGCAGCCCCCGGGGAGGACAGGAGAGGGGGGAGCAGTACTTC
NA	TRBV2	TRBD2	TRBJ2-5	CASTYTSDNHF	TGTGCCAGCACCTACACTAGCGACAATCACTTC
NA	TRBV29-1	NA	TRBJ2-3	CSVESHTDTQYF	TGCAGCGTTGAGTCCCACACAGATACGCAGTATTTT
NA	TRBV5-8	TRBD1	TRBJ2-1	CASSLQGGSYNEQFF	TGTGCCAGCAGCTTACAGGGGGGCTCCTACAATGAGCAGTTCTTC
few	TRBV14	NA	TRBJ1-1	CASSLRGGSTEAFF	TGTGCCAGCAGCCTTCGAGGAGGAAGCACTGAAGCTTTCTTT
NA	TRBV27	NA	TRBJ1-1	CASRPRGLMNTEAFF	TGTGCCAGCAGACCCCGAGGGCTAATGAACACTGAAGCTTTCTTT
NA	TRBV19	TRBD1	TRBJ1-1	CASSPGQGRRTEAFF	TGTGCCAGTAGCCCCGGACAGGGGAGGAGAACTGAAGCTTTCTTT
NA	TRBV5-1	NA	TRBJ1-2	CASSLDREYGYTF	TGCGCCAGCAGCTTGGACAGGGAATATGGCTACACCTTC
few	TRBV2	TRBD2	TRBJ2-1	CASSVGTSDNEQFF	TGTGCCAGCAGTGTCGGGACTAGTGACAATGAGCAGTTCTTC
NA	TRBV5-1	NA	TRBJ1-5	CASSLAGIRNQPQHF	TGCGCCAGCAGCTTGGCAGGGATTCGCAATCAGCCCCAGCATTTT
NA	TRBV7-3	TRBD1	TRBJ2-1	CASSSDRGANEQFF	TGTGCCAGCAGCTCGGACAGGGGCGCAAATGAGCAGTTCTTC
NA	TRBV6-1	NA	TRBJ1-1	CASSSHPTGNTEAFF	TGTGCCAGCAGTAGCCACCCGACAGGGAACACTGAAGCTTTCTTT
NA	TRBV4-2	TRBD2	TRBJ2-5	CASSQDSTSGEETQYF	TGTGCCAGCAGCCAAGATAGCACTAGCGGGGAAGAGACCCAGTACTTC
NA	TRBV7-2	TRBD2	TRBJ2-7	CASSFSGSGYEQYF	TGTGCCAGCAGCTTTAGCGGGAGCGGCTACGAGCAGTACTTC
NA	TRBV15	NA	TRBJ1-1	CATSRLQDTEAFF	TGTGCCACCAGCAGGTTGCAGGACACTGAAGCTTTCTTT
NA	TRBV2	NA	TRBJ1-5	CASSEEGFRGIRQPQHF	TGTGCCAGCAGTGAAGAAGGTTTTAGGGGTATCCGGCAGCCCCAGCATTTT
NA	TRBV29-1	TRBD1	TRBJ2-1	CSVVNRGTNEQFF	TGCAGCGTTGTGAACAGGGGTACCAATGAGCAGTTCTTC
few	TRBV29-1	TRBD1	TRBJ2-7	CSVTGDSNRYEQYF	TGCAGCGTTACCGGGGACAGTAACCGATACGAGCAGTACTTC
NA	TRBV25-1	TRBD2	TRBJ2-1	CASRQRGGDEQFF	TGTGCCAGCAGGCAGCGGGGTGGGGATGAGCAGTTCTTC
NA	TRBV5-8	NA	TRBJ1-5	CASARPGAGINQPQHF	TGTGCCAGCGCCCGCCCAGGGGCAGGTATCAATCAGCCCCAGCATTTT